This paragraph reports one T cell receptor beta chain. Sequenced by immunoSEQ multiplex PCR; TCRdb stores in-frame clones only, minus some. The sample carries about 220,000 clones, roughly 85% recorded once. V gave up 5 bases and J gave up 5 bases; unmatched junction bases: 11. The CDR3 totals 14 residues. Germline V lookup: CDR1 SQVTM, CDR2 ANQGSEA. The record originates from a study of blood T cell repertoires in COVID-19. At the level of the study: Sample material is recorded as cDNA or gDNA derived from T cells, B-cell-depleted T cells, or PBMCs.

The receptor comes from a woman aged 40 to 50 with acute COVID-19. Specimen: PBMCs or T cells enriched from blood (not recorded which). This chain uses TRBV29-1 with TRBJ1-2, with TRBD1 identical over 7 bases. The chain's CDR3 is CSVWSGTEFYGYTF. CDR3 nucleotide sequence: TGCAGCGTTTGGTCTGGGACAGAATTTTATGGCTACACCTTC.